The 15 T cell receptor beta chains in this list originate from one sample, sequenced in a study of T cell responses to AZD1222 COVID-19 vaccine. Generated by immunoSEQ multiplex PCR, the TCRdb table keeps only in-frame clones and is missing some. The sample consists of fewer than 150,000 clones, roughly nine tenths of them appearing once. The sample in question was peripheral blood, obtained 28 days after the second AZD1222 dose. The receptor source for this set is an adult who received the AZD1222 COVID-19 vaccine.

The J gene is TRBJ1-2, the V gene TRBV4-3; 7 bases align to TRBD1. This CDR3 has 14 amino acids. The ends lost 4 bases at V and 4 bases at J; junction bases unmatched: 6. Germline CDR1 LGHNA, CDR2 YSLEER. Here the CDR3 reads CASSPSQGTYGYTF. CDR3 nucleotides: TGCGCCAGCAGCCCTTCACAGGGGACCTATGGCTACACCTTC.

The genes are TRBV18 and TRBJ1-1; D uncertain. The CDR3 totals 11 residues. Germline loops: CDR1 KGHSH, CDR2 LQKENI. Trimming took 2 bases from V and 7 from J, leaving 5 bases between them. The CDR3 nucleotides are TGTGCCAGCTCACCAGTGGTTGAAGCTTTCTTT. Translating gives CASSPVVEAFF.

V and J are TRBV6-5 and TRBJ1-1; D call uncertain. This CDR3 contains 12 residues. V was trimmed by 7 bases and J by 1 base, leaving 7 bases between them. Germline lookup yields CDR1 MNHEY and CDR2 SVGAGI. CDR3 protein: CASIAGNTEAFF. The CDR3, as DNA: TGTGCCAGCATCGCAGGGAACACTGAAGCTTTCTTT.

This chain connects TRBV6-5 to TRBJ1-1; 8 bases are a match to TRBD1. This CDR3 has 14 amino acids. Germline trimming cut 4 bases from V and 6 bases from J; bases unmatched to any gene: 7. The germline V gene has CDR1 MNHEY and CDR2 SVGAGI. This chain's CDR3 is CASSSRTGSAEAFF. The CDR3 DNA sequence: TGTGCCAGCAGTTCTCGGACAGGGAGCGCTGAAGCTTTCTTT.

The chain combines TRBV7-2 with TRBJ1-5; the match to TRBD1 covers 7 bases. After removal of 5 bases from V and 6 bases from J, the junction contained 13 bases not matched to a gene. The length of the CDR3 is 16 residues. From germline, CDR1 is SGHTA and CDR2 FQGNSA. The CDR3 nucleotides read TGTGCCAGCAGCGTGGGGGTACAGGGGTGGTTTCAGCCCCAGCATTTT. This encodes CASSVGVQGWFQPQHF.

CDR3 loop: CASSPRTGGNQPQHF. The CDR3 bases are TGTGCCAGCAGCCCTCGGACAGGGGGGAATCAGCCCCAGCATTTT. This chain links TRBV5-8 with TRBJ1-5; 10 bases map to TRBD1. This CDR3 is 15 amino acids long. In germline, CDR1 is SGHTS, CDR2 YDEGEE. V gave up 4 bases and J gave up 4 bases; unmatched junction bases: 5.

The chain combines TRBV4-3 with TRBJ1-2; no reliable D call. V gave up 0 bases and J gave up 0 bases, with 8 bases separating them. The CDR3 is 15 amino acids. Germline V lookup: CDR1 LGHNA, CDR2 YSLEER. The CDR3 DNA is TGCGCCAGCAGCCAAGAGAGGGCAGCTAACTATGGCTACACCTTC. It is translated as CASSQERAANYGYTF.

The chain combines TRBV27 with TRBJ1-6; the D gene is possibly TRBD1 (5 bases). This CDR3 contains 16 residues. The germline gives CDR1 MNHEY, CDR2 SMNVEV (reference sequence). The ends were cut back, 4 bases at V and 7 bases at J, with 17 bases in the middle. DNA for the CDR3: TGTGCCAGCAGTTCGCCCCCTCAGGGAAGGAATTCACCCCTCCACTTT. Amino acid sequence: CASSSPPQGRNSPLHF.

The V gene is TRBV2, the J gene TRBJ2-7, with D unresolved. Between the trimmed V and J ends, which lost 7 bases and 0 bases, there was a span of 7 bases. The CDR3 is 12 residues long. From germline, CDR1 is SNHLY and CDR2 FYNNEI. DNA for the CDR3: TGTGCCAGCAAGCTTGGCTCCTACGAGCAGTACTTC. As protein: CASKLGSYEQYF.

The CDR3 DNA follows: TGCAGTGCTAGTAGCACAGACACCTTAAACTATGGCTACACCTTC. Its translation: CSASSTDTLNYGYTF. The chain uses TRBV20-1 and TRBJ1-2; D remains unclear. CDR3 length: 15 residues. Trimming pared 3 bases from V and 2 bases from J, leaving 16 bases between. Germline lookup yields CDR1 DFQATT and CDR2 SNEGSKA (reference sequence).

The rearrangement links TRBV14 to TRBJ1-2; D is unclear. There are 15 residues in the CDR3. V was pared by 1 base and J by 0 bases, with 9 bases between. Germline CDR1 reads SGHDN; CDR2 reads FVKESK. The CDR3 DNA reads TGTGCCAGCAGCCAAGTCGCAGGAGCTAACTATGGCTACACCTTC. Translated, it gives CASSQVAGANYGYTF.

The chain recombines TRBV9 with TRBJ2-1, with 9 bases lining up with TRBD1. Looked up from germline, CDR1 is SGDLS and CDR2 is YYNGEE. The CDR3 has 13 residues. V was clipped by 2 bases and J by 7 bases; unmatched bases: 1. The CDR3 region is CASSVDRGNEQFF. DNA of the CDR3: TGTGCCAGCAGCGTGGACAGGGGTAATGAGCAGTTCTTC.

This sequence joins TRBV25-1 and TRBJ2-5, with D hard to call. This CDR3 is built from 14 residues. V lost 0 bases, J lost 4 bases, and 9 bases lay in between. Germline V CDR1 and CDR2: MGHDK, SYGVNS. The CDR3 sequence: CASSEYRSSETQYF. Written as DNA, the CDR3 is TGTGCCAGCAGTGAATATCGAAGTTCAGAGACCCAGTACTTC.

The chain carries TRBV28 and TRBJ1-3; 10 bases align to TRBD1. The length of the CDR3 is 16 residues. Germline-derived CDR1 and CDR2 are MDHEN and SYDVKM. The ends lost 5 bases at V and 7 bases at J; junction bases unmatched: 11. The CDR3 bases are TGTGCCAGCAGTCCTCAACCGGGACAGGGGCTGAACACCATATATTTT. Encoded protein: CASSPQPGQGLNTIYF.

The chain uses TRBV6-6 and TRBJ2-1; 7 nucleotides align to TRBD1. The trim removed 6 bases at V and 2 bases at J, leaving 7 bases unmatched. The germline gives CDR1 MNHNY, CDR2 SVGAGI (reference sequence). The CDR3 sequence is 15 residues long. CDR3 sequence reads: CASSSGQVTYNEQFF. The CDR3 nucleotides are TGTGCCAGCAGCTCTGGACAGGTTACCTACAATGAGCAGTTCTTC.